This record concerns one T cell receptor beta chain sequence. The antigen remains unidentified. The data were obtained in a study of CD4 T cells in relation to SARS-CoV-2 and coronaviruses. Overall study: After 10 days of antigen culture, PBMC TCR beta CDR3s were sequenced. The study, taken as a whole, reports: Each donor contributed either pre-pandemic or post-infection samples, not both.

With V trimmed by 1 base and J by 5 bases, 12 bases remained unmatched. Germline V lookup: CDR1 SSHAT, CDR2 FNYEAQ (reference sequence). The CDR3 totals 17 residues. Naive and memory CD4+ T cells were cultured with CEF, then survey-sequenced. Assay used: immunoSEQ multiplex PCR; TCRdb lists only in-frame clones, some missing. The sample contains over 40,000 clones, around 82% of which appear only once. V is TRBV7-7 and J is TRBJ2-5; 8 nucleotides agree with TRBD2. Source material: naive CD4+ T cells from PBMCs, cultured in vitro. The sample's subset: naive CD4+ T cells isolated by negative enrichment. The receptor was derived from an adult with COVID-19. Written as DNA, the CDR3 is TGTGCCAGCAGCTTAGGGGCTCCAGCGGGAGCGTTGGAGACCCAGTACTTC. The encoded protein is CASSLGAPAGALETQYF.